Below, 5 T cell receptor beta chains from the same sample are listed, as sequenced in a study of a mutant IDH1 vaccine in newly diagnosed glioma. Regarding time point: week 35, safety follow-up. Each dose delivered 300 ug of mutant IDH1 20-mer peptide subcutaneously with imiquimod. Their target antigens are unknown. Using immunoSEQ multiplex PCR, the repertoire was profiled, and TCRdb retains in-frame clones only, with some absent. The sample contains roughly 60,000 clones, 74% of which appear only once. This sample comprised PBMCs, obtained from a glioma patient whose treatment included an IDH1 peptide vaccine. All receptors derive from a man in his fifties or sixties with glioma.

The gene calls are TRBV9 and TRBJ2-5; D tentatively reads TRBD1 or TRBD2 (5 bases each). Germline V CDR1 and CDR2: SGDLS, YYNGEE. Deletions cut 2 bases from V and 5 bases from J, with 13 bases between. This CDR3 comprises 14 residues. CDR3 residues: CASSVVGAGETQYF. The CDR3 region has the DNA TGTGCCAGCAGCGTGGTCGGGGCAGGGGAGACCCAGTACTTC.

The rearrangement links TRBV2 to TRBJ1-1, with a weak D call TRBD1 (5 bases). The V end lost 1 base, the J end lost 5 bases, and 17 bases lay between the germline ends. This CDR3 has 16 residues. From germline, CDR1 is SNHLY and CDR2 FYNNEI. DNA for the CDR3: TGTGCCAGCAGTGAAGTCTGGGGCGCAGGAAGTACTGAAGCTTTCTTT. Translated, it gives CASSEVWGAGSTEAFF.

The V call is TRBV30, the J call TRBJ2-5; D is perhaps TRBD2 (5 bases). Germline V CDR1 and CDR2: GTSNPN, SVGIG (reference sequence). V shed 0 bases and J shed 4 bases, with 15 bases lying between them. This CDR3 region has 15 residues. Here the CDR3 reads CAWSVLGISLETQYF. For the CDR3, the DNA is TGTGCCTGGAGTGTACTAGGGATTTCTCTAGAGACCCAGTACTTC.

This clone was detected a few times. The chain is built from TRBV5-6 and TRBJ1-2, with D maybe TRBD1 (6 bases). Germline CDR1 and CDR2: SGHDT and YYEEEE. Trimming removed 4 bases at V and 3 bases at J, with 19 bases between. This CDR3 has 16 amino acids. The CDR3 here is CASSPLTTGQYYGYTF. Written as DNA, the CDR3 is TGTGCCAGCAGCCCGCTTACAACCGGACAGTACTATGGCTACACCTTC.

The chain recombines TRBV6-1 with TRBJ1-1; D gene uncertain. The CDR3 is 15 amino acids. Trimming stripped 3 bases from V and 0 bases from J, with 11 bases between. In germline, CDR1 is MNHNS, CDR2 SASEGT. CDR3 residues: CASSETMALNTEAFF. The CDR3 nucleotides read TGTGCCAGCAGTGAGACTATGGCACTGAACACTGAAGCTTTCTTT.